The 25 T cell receptor beta chains given below trace back to one sample, sequenced in a study of tumor-infiltrating lymphocytes in oesophageal squamous cell carcinoma listed by TCRdb under 2016. Libraries came from PCR. The reads were generated on an Illumina HiSeq 2000. TCRdb itself trimmed the public reads at Q25 with fastp, ran MiXCR and retained productive beta chains. Identical CDR3 proteins give one entry, which carries the most common genes and DNA. The sample table contains some 9,800 distinct CDR3 sequences; only one count was recorded for 55% to 75% of them. The top ten hold approximately 25% of the sample. Specimen: esophageal tumor tissue. The source of these receptors is a female donor with esophageal squamous cell carcinoma.

This clonotype was picked up a small number of times. This sequence may be a read error, since a much larger clone differs from it by one base. This chain links TRBV5-6 with TRBJ2-1; 8 positions match TRBD2. V shed 4 bases and J 10 bases; nucleotides not matched to a gene: 13. Germline CDR1 SGHDT, CDR2 YYEEEE. There are 15 residues in the CDR3. The CDR3, as DNA: TGTGCCAGCAGCGAGTGGGCTAGCGGGCTCTTCGAGCAGTTCTTC. This sequence encodes CASSEWASGLFEQFF.

This clonotype turned up a few times. The chain is built from TRBV6-8 and TRBJ2-7, with D unclear. The germline V gene encodes CDR1 MNHGY and CDR2 SAAAGT. This CDR3 contains 12 residues. Trimming shortened V by 4 bases and J by 0 bases, and 4 bases separated the two germline ends. The CDR3 loop reads CASSSSSYEQYF. In DNA, the CDR3 is TGTGCCAGCAGTTCCTCCTCCTACGAGCAGTACTTC.

The rearrangement links TRBV7-6 to TRBJ2-6, with no clear D. The CDR3 is made up of 18 amino acids. Trimming removed 1 base from V and 3 bases from J, with 16 bases in between. The V gene's germline CDR1 is SGHVS and CDR2 FNYEAQ. CDR3 in DNA: TGTGCCAGCAGCTTAGGACCGAGTCTAGTCCGTGGGGCCAACGTCCTGACTTTC. Its protein is CASSLGPSLVRGANVLTF.

The chain recombines TRBV2 with TRBJ1-1; D gene ambiguous. Germline V lookup: CDR1 SNHLY, CDR2 FYNNEI. Trimming removed 4 bases from V and 3 bases from J, with 9 bases in between. The CDR3 spans 13 residues. DNA of the CDR3: TGTGCCAGCAGTGCTAGAAGGGACACTGAAGCTTTCTTT. Residues: CASSARRDTEAFF.

This clonotype counts as medium-sized. The chain carries TRBV10-3 and TRBJ1-6; 10 bases match TRBD1. The J segment lost 9 bases and the V segment lost 10 bases, leaving 6 bases of the junction unmatched. Germline assignment: CDR1 ENHRY and CDR2 SYGVKD. The CDR3 is made up of 13 amino acids. Written as DNA, the CDR3 is TGTGCCACGCGGGACAGGGGAACTTCACCCCTCCACTTT. Its translation: CATRDRGTSPLHF.

This clonotype was detected ten times or more. This rearrangement joins TRBV7-6 to TRBJ2-3; 7 positions match TRBD2. The CDR3 runs to 15 residues. V gave up 1 base and J gave up 2 bases; unmatched junction bases: 3. Germline values: CDR1 SGHVS, CDR2 FNYEAQ. For the CDR3, the DNA is TGTGCCAGCAGCTTAGGAGCGGGGTTCACAGATACGCAGTATTTT. Protein: CASSLGAGFTDTQYF.

The chain has TRBV28 and TRBJ2-7, with D unclear. The better agreement between TRBJ1-2 and the DNA end casts doubt on the J call. The germline V gene has CDR1 MDHEN and CDR2 SYDVKM. The CDR3 runs 14 residues. CDR3 coding DNA: TGTGCCAGCAGTTTACCAGACCCCTCATATGGCTACACCTTC. Residues: CASSLPDPSYGYTF.

This clonotype was observed a few times. This CDR3 is CASSFRQGRVGYGYTF. The CDR3, as DNA: TGTGCCAGCAGTTTCCGACAGGGGCGAGTCGGCTATGGCTACACCTTC. V gene TRBV28 combines with J gene TRBJ2-5; 8 positions match TRBD1. The J call may be in error: the DNA end matches TRBJ1-2 better. From germline, CDR1 is MDHEN and CDR2 SYDVKM. The length of the CDR3 is 16 residues.

The DNA of the CDR3 is TGTGCCAGCAGCCCCCGAGGGAGCGGGAACAATGAGCAGTTCTTC. It codes for CASSPRGSGNNEQFF. The chain uses TRBV7-9 and TRBJ2-1, with 7 nucleotides matching TRBD2. Germline V lookup: CDR1 SEHNR, CDR2 FQNEAQ (reference sequence). The CDR3 loop spans 15 amino acids. V shed 5 bases, J shed 5 bases, and the junction held 9 bases outside the gene matches.

The V call is TRBV5-1, the J call TRBJ2-5, with D unresolved. The J call may not be correct, given that the DNA end is closer to TRBJ2-7. This CDR3 is 12 amino acids long. Germline V CDR1 and CDR2: SGHRS, YFSETQ. The CDR3 sequence: CASSLGAYEQYF. The CDR3 bases are TGCGCCAGCAGCTTGGGTGCCTACGAGCAGTACTTC.

The V gene is TRBV7-3, the J gene TRBJ2-5, with D perhaps being TRBD1 or TRBD2 (6 bases each). V shed 2 bases and J shed 2 bases, with 9 bases lying between them. CDR1 is SGHTA and CDR2 is FQGTGA in the germline V gene. There are 14 residues in the CDR3. The CDR3: CASSLGGLQETQYF. The CDR3 bases are TGTGCCAGCAGCTTAGGGGGGCTTCAAGAGACCCAGTACTTC.

The V and J genes are TRBV10-2 and TRBJ2-7; the D call may be TRBD1 or TRBD2 (5 bases each). The J call may be in error: the DNA end matches TRBJ2-5 better. The CDR3 has 17 residues. The germline V gene has CDR1 WSHSY and CDR2 SAAADI. The CDR3 coding sequence is TGCGCCAGCAGTGGAACCCTCGGGACGGGGAAAAAAGAGACCCAGTACTTC. Its translation is CASSGTLGTGKKETQYF.

CDR3 residues: CASSYIGDEAFF. The CDR3 region has the DNA TGTGCCAGCAGTTACATAGGGGATGAAGCTTTCTTT. The rearrangement links TRBV6-5 to TRBJ1-1, with TRBD1 as a possible D gene (5 bases). The CDR3 is 12 residues long. The germline V gene encodes CDR1 MNHEY and CDR2 SVGAGI. The germline V and J ends were trimmed by 2 bases and 7 bases, with 8 bases remaining between them.

The chain carries TRBV10-1 and TRBJ2-7; D is possibly TRBD2 (5 bases). This CDR3 is 15 amino acids long. Trimming took off 10 bases at V and 3 bases at J, with 22 bases between the two ends. The germline V gene has CDR1 WNHNN and CDR2 SYGVQD (reference sequence). The DNA for the CDR3 is TGCGCCACCGCTCCGTCGGCTAGCATTGACTACGAGCAGTACTTC. The encoded protein is CATAPSASIDYEQYF.

J is TRBJ2-3 and V is TRBV6-6; D call uncertain. This CDR3 comprises 11 residues. Germline CDR1 is MNHNY and CDR2 is SVGAGI (reference sequence). Trimming removed 5 bases at V and 2 bases at J, with 2 bases between. The DNA for the CDR3 is TGTGCCAGCAGTATCACAGATACGCAGTATTTT. Translation: CASSITDTQYF.

V usage is TRBV12-3 or TRBV12-4 and J usage is TRBJ2-1, with 12 bases that match TRBD2. Losses at the gene ends were 6 bases for V and 5 bases for J; bases not matched to a gene: 2. The CDR3 consists of 14 residues. CDR3 bases: TGTGCCAGCAGCTGGACTAGCGGGAACAATGAGCAGTTCTTC. This codes for CASSWTSGNNEQFF.

The rearrangement links TRBV7-2 to TRBJ2-6, with 8 positions matching TRBD2. With the DNA end fitting TRBJ2-1 better, the J assignment may be wrong. Germline values: CDR1 SGHTA, CDR2 FQGNSA. CDR3 size: 15 residues. The CDR3 region has the DNA TGTGCCAGCAGCCCAGGGGTAGGACTAGCCTACGAGCAGTTCTTC. Residues: CASSPGVGLAYEQFF.

The chain links TRBV7-2 to TRBJ2-5; weak D call: TRBD2 (5 bases). The CDR3 spans 16 residues. Trimming stripped 1 base from V and 0 bases from J, with 12 bases between. The germline CDR1 and CDR2 sequences are SGHTA and FQGNSA. The CDR3 DNA is TGTGCCAGCAGCTTAGTTTCGGCGGGTAACCAAGAGACCCAGTACTTC. Translated: CASSLVSAGNQETQYF.

J is TRBJ2-4 and V is TRBV7-2; D might be TRBD2 (6 bases). The ends were cut back, 8 bases at V and 13 bases at J, with 27 bases in the middle. The CDR3 runs to 15 residues. Germline V CDR1 and CDR2: SGHTA, FQGNSA. The CDR3 DNA reads TGTGCCAGCGGGGGGTTTCTTTCTACCTACAATGAGCAGTACTTC. Its protein product is CASGGFLSTYNEQYF. Full variable domain (outside the CDR3, taken from reference TRBV7-2 and TRBJ2-4): GAGVSQSPSNKVTEKGKDVELRCDPISGHTALYWYRQSLGQGLEFLIYFQGNSAPDKSGLPSDRFSAERTGGSVSTLTIQRTQQEDSAVYLCASGGFLSTYNEQYFGAGTRLSVL.

This clonotype turned up a few times. The junction and the germline gene differ at one end; a read error may be behind it. The chain uses TRBV12-5 and TRBJ2-1; the D gene is possibly TRBD2 (6 bases). Germline values: CDR1 LGHNT, CDR2 FRNRAP. This CDR3 is 12 amino acids long. CDR3 nucleotides: TGTGCTAGTGGTTTGGTATTGCTTCCGGACTACTTC. It specifies CASGLVLLPDYF.

The chain couples TRBV6-1 to TRBJ1-1; D is unclear. V lost 5 bases and J lost 2, with 9 bases in between. Germline-derived CDR1 and CDR2 are MNHNS and SASEGT. This CDR3 is built from 13 residues. The CDR3 nucleotides read TGTGCCAGCAGTTACCCCGGCAACACTGAAGCTTTCTTT. As protein: CASSYPGNTEAFF.

The CDR3 DNA sequence: TGTGCCAGCAGTTATTATCACCGGACAGACGAGCAGTACTTC. This translates into CASSYYHRTDEQYF. This chain uses TRBV6-1 with TRBJ2-1; D might be TRBD1 (6 bases). The last part of the DNA fits TRBJ2-7 better; the J call may be wrong. Germline loops: CDR1 MNHNS, CDR2 SASEGT. This CDR3 is built from 14 residues.

The chain carries TRBV7-6 and TRBJ2-3, with D perhaps given as TRBD1 or TRBD2 (6 bases each). The CDR3 runs to 14 residues. Between the trimmed V and J ends, which lost 3 bases and 5 bases, there was a span of 12 bases. Germline assignment: CDR1 SGHVS and CDR2 FNYEAQ. The CDR3 bases are TGTGCCAGCAGCTTGCCGGGGGCGCAAGATACGCAGTATTTT. Translating gives CASSLPGAQDTQYF.

CDR3 sequence: CASSLGQNTGELYF. In DNA form, the CDR3 reads TGTGCCAGCAGCTTAGGACAGAACACCGGGGAGCTGTATTTT. The V call is TRBV7-6, the J call TRBJ2-3, with D perhaps matching TRBD1 or TRBD2 (5 bases each). Germline lookup yields CDR1 SGHVS and CDR2 FNYEAQ. V was trimmed by 1 base and J by 14 bases, leaving 19 bases between them. The CDR3 is 14 amino acids.

The chain combines TRBV6-6 with TRBJ2-3; the D gene is possibly TRBD1 (5 bases). CDR3 length: 13 amino acids. CDR1 is MNHNY, CDR2 SVGAGI, per germline (reference sequence). The V end lost 7 bases, the J end lost 6 bases, and 14 bases lay between the germline ends. The DNA for the CDR3 is TGTGCCAGCACGGTGGGGCAACTCGATACGCAGTATTTT. Protein: CASTVGQLDTQYF.